This paragraph covers one TCR beta chain sequence. No antigen is known for it. This sample was included in a study of CD8 T cells in ankylosing spondylitis. Study-level points and caveats: Clones linked to the disease showed a CD8+ phenotype. They occurred at relatively low frequencies in peripheral blood. A motif of 7 to 9 highly homologous TCR beta variants was seen as apparently characteristic of ankylosing spondylitis blood. Disease-linked clones reportedly showed significant enrichment in matched ankylosing spondylitis synovial fluid.

Germline V gene sequence: CDR1 DFQATT, CDR2 SNEGSKA (reference sequence). CDR3 length: 15 amino acids. J was trimmed by 7 bases and V by 4 bases; bases with no gene match: 6. For TCR beta, libraries came from quantitative 5'-RACE with molecular barcodes. MiXCR was run by TCRdb on the 5' RACE reads, yielding one entry per CDR3 protein. Here the sample spans fewer than 650,000 distinct CDR3 sequences, roughly an eighth being singletons. Sequencing was done on a sample of blood, either unsorted or a sorted T cell fraction (not recorded which). The chain joins TRBV20-1 to TRBJ2-1; 14 bases match TRBD2. This TCR was recovered from a male donor with ankylosing spondylitis. The CDR3 sequence: CSAMRLAGGPNEQFF. In DNA, the CDR3 is TGCAGTGCTATGCGACTAGCGGGAGGGCCGAATGAGCAGTTCTTC.